One and the same sample provided the 28 T cell receptor beta chains below, sequenced in a study of T cell responses to AZD1222 COVID-19 vaccine. Profiled with immunoSEQ multiplex PCR; TCRdb holds only in-frame clones, not every one. This sample has 120,000 or so clones, with 92% found just once. Here the sequenced sample was peripheral blood, taken on day 0 of AZD1222 vaccination. Receptors were obtained from an adult in good health.

V is TRBV18 and J is TRBJ1-4, with a weak D call TRBD1 (5 bases). Trimming removed 1 base from V and 1 base from J, with 7 bases in between. Per germline, CDR1 KGHSH and CDR2 LQKENI. This CDR3 spans 15 amino acids. CDR3 sequence reads: CASSPLQGTNEKLFF. CDR3 sequence (DNA): TGTGCCAGCTCACCACTCCAGGGAACTAATGAAAAACTGTTTTTT.

This rearrangement joins TRBV6-5 to TRBJ2-1, with unresolved D. The CDR3 covers 15 residues. V was trimmed by 6 bases and J by 5 bases, leaving 17 bases between them. Germline V CDR1 and CDR2: MNHEY, SVGAGI. CDR3 loop: CASSDRLTINNEQFF. CDR3 bases: TGTGCCAGCAGCGACCGACTTACAATTAACAATGAGCAGTTCTTC.

CDR3 bases: TGTGCCAGCAGCGGCCCAGGGGGGGGCAATGAAAAACTGTTTTTT. Its translation is CASSGPGGGNEKLFF. The chain employs TRBV9 and TRBJ1-4; TRBD1 matches at 7 bases. The J segment lost 5 bases and the V segment lost 3 bases, leaving 7 bases of the junction unmatched. The CDR3 has 15 amino acids. CDR1 and CDR2 (germline): SGDLS, YYNGEE.

The chain is built from TRBV18 and TRBJ2-2; maybe TRBD2 (6 bases). The CDR3 is 15 amino acids. The V gene's germline CDR1 is KGHSH and CDR2 LQKENI. The V end was cut by 1 base, the J end by 1 base, with 7 bases between. The CDR3 sequence: CASSPRLENTGELFF. The CDR3 DNA sequence: TGTGCCAGCTCACCACGACTAGAGAACACCGGGGAGCTGTTTTTT.

The J gene is TRBJ2-3, the V gene TRBV18; 8 nucleotides match TRBD2. Germline lookup yields CDR1 KGHSH and CDR2 LQKENI. Germline trimming cut 0 bases from V and 3 bases from J; bases unmatched to any gene: 2. The CDR3 loop spans 15 amino acids. CDR3 bases: TGTGCCAGCTCACCACCTAGCGGGATAACAGATACGCAGTATTTT. Amino acid sequence: CASSPPSGITDTQYF. Full variable domain (rest looked up from reference TRBV18 and TRBJ2-3): NAGVMQNPRHLVRRRGQEARLRCSPMKGHSHVYWYRQLPEEGLKFMVYLQKENIIDESGMPKERFSAEFPKEGPSILRIQQVVRGDSAAYFCASSPPSGITDTQYFGPGTRLTVL.

The V call is TRBV28, the J call TRBJ2-7; possibly TRBD1 for D (5 bases). CDR3 length equals 15 residues. Germline V gene data show CDR1 as MDHEN and CDR2 as SYDVKM. V was shortened by 3 bases and J by 5 bases, with 17 bases between the two germline ends. The CDR3 region is CASSLAYHRSHEQYF. CDR3 in DNA: TGTGCCAGCAGTTTGGCTTACCACAGGTCCCACGAGCAGTACTTC.

The chain couples TRBV5-1 to TRBJ1-4; D is ambiguous. CDR1 and CDR2 from the germline V gene are SGHRS and YFSETQ. The CDR3 loop spans 15 amino acids. Trimming shortened V by 3 bases and J by 1 base, and 10 bases separated the two germline ends. CDR3 residues: CASSYLGRTNEKLFF. The CDR3, as DNA: TGCGCCAGCAGCTACTTGGGGAGAACTAATGAAAAACTGTTTTTT.

The chain joins TRBV27 to TRBJ1-6, with 8 bases fitting TRBD1. The CDR3 has 15 residues. Germline CDR1 is MNHEY and CDR2 is SMNVEV (reference sequence). The V segment lost 2 bases and the J segment 10 bases; nucleotides outside the gene matches: 7. CDR3 in DNA: TGTGCCAGCAGTTTAGTCAGGGGGCTTCGCTCACCCCTCCACTTT. It yields the protein CASSLVRGLRSPLHF.

This chain connects TRBV19 to TRBJ2-1, with no clear D. Germline V lookup: CDR1 LNHDA, CDR2 SQIVND (reference sequence). V lost 4 bases and J 8 bases, leaving 6 bases between the germline ends. The CDR3 runs 11 residues. The chain's CDR3 is CASSTRHEQFF. The DNA for the CDR3 is TGTGCCAGTAGTACCCGACATGAGCAGTTCTTC.

The genes are TRBV2 and TRBJ2-3; 9 bases line up with TRBD2. The trim removed 6 bases at V and 0 bases at J, leaving 4 bases unmatched. Germline-derived CDR1 and CDR2 are SNHLY and FYNNEI. There are 15 residues in the CDR3. CDR3 protein: CASRTSGGSTDTQYF. Here the CDR3 DNA reads TGTGCCAGCAGGACTAGCGGAGGAAGCACAGATACGCAGTATTTT.

Remarks on this clone: One end of the junction is discordant with germline, which a read error may explain. The chain joins TRBV7-7 to TRBJ1-5; no reliable D call. The germline V gene has CDR1 SSHAT and CDR2 FNYEAQ (reference sequence). This CDR3 comprises 12 residues. The CDR3 protein is CASNRPVQPQHF. DNA for the CDR3: TGTGCTAGCAACCGACCGGTGCAGCCCCAGCATTTT. The variable domain in full, with the rest retrieved from reference TRBV7-7 and TRBJ1-5, is GAGVSQSPRYKVTKRGQDVTLRCDPISSHATLYWYQQALGQGPEFLTYFNYEAQPDKSGLPSDRFSAERPEGSISTLTIQRTEQRDSAMYRCASNRPVQPQHFGDGTRLSIL.

The V call is TRBV6-5, the J call TRBJ2-1; 15 bases line up with TRBD2. The V segment lost 10 bases and the J segment 7 bases; nucleotides outside the gene matches: 5. The germline gives CDR1 MNHEY, CDR2 SVGAGI. The CDR3 is 14 amino acids. The CDR3 spells CATGLAGGGNEQFF. CDR3 nucleotides: TGTGCCACCGGACTAGCGGGAGGGGGGAATGAGCAGTTCTTC.

The chain uses TRBV9 and TRBJ2-1; TRBD2 aligns across 11 bases. The germline CDR1 and CDR2 sequences are SGDLS and YYNGEE. The V segment lost 0 bases and the J segment 5 bases; nucleotides outside the gene matches: 4. The CDR3 covers 16 residues. The DNA of the CDR3 is TGTGCCAGCAGCGTAGGTAAGGGACTAGCGGACAATGAGCAGTTCTTC. Its translation: CASSVGKGLADNEQFF.

This chain uses TRBV6-5 with TRBJ1-2; D might be TRBD1 (5 bases). Germline V gene sequence: CDR1 MNHEY, CDR2 SVGAGI. The CDR3 length is 13 residues. Trimming shortened V by 6 bases and J by 8 bases, and 16 bases separated the two germline ends. The CDR3 sequence is CASRGHIRHGYTF. DNA for the CDR3: TGTGCCAGCAGAGGACATATTAGGCACGGCTACACCTTC.

J is TRBJ1-6 and V is TRBV5-1; no definite D call. CDR1 and CDR2 (germline): SGHRS, YFSETQ. The CDR3 covers 13 residues. Trimming stripped 0 bases from V and 5 bases from J, with 3 bases between. This CDR3 is CASSLDHNSPLHF. In DNA, the CDR3 is TGCGCCAGCAGCTTGGACCATAATTCACCCCTCCACTTT.

The V gene is TRBV28, the J gene TRBJ2-1; 8 nucleotides match TRBD2. The CDR3 loop spans 14 amino acids. The trim removed 3 bases at V and 5 bases at J, leaving 3 bases unmatched. Germline V CDR1 and CDR2: MDHEN, SYDVKM. The CDR3 sequence is CASSFAGGDNEQFF. Written as DNA, the CDR3 is TGTGCCAGCAGTTTTGCGGGAGGAGACAATGAGCAGTTCTTC.

The chain has TRBV5-6 and TRBJ2-1; tentatively, D is TRBD2 (6 bases). The CDR3 has 16 residues. Germline V gives CDR1 SGHDT, CDR2 YYEEEE. V was shortened by 4 bases and J by 7 bases, with 21 bases between the two germline ends. The DNA of the CDR3 is TGTGCCAGCAGCCCCCGGGGGTGGTTTGATAGGAATGAGCAGTTCTTC. Its translation is CASSPRGWFDRNEQFF.

The CDR3 is CASSPPFKNTEAFF. DNA of the CDR3: TGTGCCAGCTCACCACCGTTTAAGAACACTGAAGCTTTCTTT. The chain links TRBV18 to TRBJ1-1; D is unresolved. CDR3 length: 14 amino acids. The V end was cut by 0 bases, the J end by 1 base, with 6 bases between. CDR1 is KGHSH and CDR2 is LQKENI in the germline V gene.

This clone showed up just once. This sequence joins TRBV6-2 or TRBV6-3 and TRBJ2-1, with a weak D call TRBD2 (6 bases). The V and J ends lost 1 base and 8 bases respectively, with 18 bases between them. This CDR3 is built from 16 residues. Germline V gives CDR1 MNHEY, CDR2 SVGEGT. CDR3 sequence: CASSYYRPGAGYEQFF. The CDR3 DNA reads TGTGCCAGCAGTTACTATCGCCCGGGAGCGGGCTATGAGCAGTTCTTC.

CDR3 loop: CASRRALRDGVTYEQYF. The CDR3 DNA reads TGCGCCAGCAGACGTGCGCTCCGGGACGGGGTAACCTACGAGCAGTACTTC. The rearrangement joins TRBV5-1 to TRBJ2-7; D tentatively reads TRBD1 or TRBD2 (5 bases each). Looked up from germline, CDR1 is SGHRS and CDR2 is YFSETQ. The V end was cut by 5 bases, the J end by 2 bases, with 23 bases between. This CDR3 contains 17 residues.

This chain connects TRBV12-5 to TRBJ1-2; 9 nucleotides line up with TRBD1. This CDR3 contains 12 residues. V was clipped by 5 bases and J by 9 bases; unmatched bases: 4. Germline V CDR1 and CDR2: LGHNT, FRNRAP. The CDR3 loop is CASGPGQGRYTF. The CDR3 DNA follows: TGTGCTAGTGGTCCGGGACAGGGTCGCTACACCTTC.

J is TRBJ1-4 and V is TRBV7-6; 10 bases are a match to TRBD1. Per germline, CDR1 SGHVS and CDR2 FNYEAQ. This CDR3 has 16 residues. V gave up 0 bases and J gave up 4 bases; unmatched junction bases: 2. CDR3 DNA: TGTGCCAGCAGCTTAGCCGGGACAGGGGTTAATGAAAAACTGTTTTTT. It yields the protein CASSLAGTGVNEKLFF.

This chain connects TRBV28 to TRBJ2-6; TRBD1 matches 9 bases. The CDR3 length is 16 residues. Germline lookup yields CDR1 MDHEN and CDR2 SYDVKM. Trimming cost V 9 bases and J 4 bases; bases outside gene matches: 10. The CDR3 DNA sequence: TGTGCCAGTTCTGGACAGGGGCATAAGGGGGCCAACGTCCTGACTTTC. As protein: CASSGQGHKGANVLTF.

The chain combines TRBV29-1 with TRBJ2-1, with 7 nucleotides matching TRBD2. Germline V gives CDR1 SQVTM, CDR2 ANQGSEA. The CDR3 loop spans 16 amino acids. Losses at the gene ends were 5 bases for V and 0 bases for J; bases not matched to a gene: 10. CDR3 region: CSVHQGGPSSYNEQFF. In nucleotides, the CDR3 is TGCAGCGTTCATCAGGGAGGGCCTAGCTCCTACAATGAGCAGTTCTTC.

This clone came up once. The rearrangement uses TRBV5-4 and TRBJ1-1, with TRBD1 matching 7 bases. The CDR3 contains 14 residues. V was clipped by 4 bases and J by 4 bases; unmatched bases: 7. The germline gives CDR1 SGHNT, CDR2 YYREEE (reference sequence). Written as DNA, the CDR3 is TGTGCCAGCAGCGTTCCTACAGGGGCCACTGAAGCTTTCTTT. Translation: CASSVPTGATEAFF.

This chain uses TRBV29-1 with TRBJ2-3; the D gene is possibly TRBD1 (5 bases). CDR3 length: 12 residues. V shed 2 bases and J shed 4 bases, with 7 bases lying between them. Germline CDR1 and CDR2: SQVTM and ANQGSEA. The CDR3 nucleotides are TGCAGCGTTGAACAGGGTGCAGATACGCAGTATTTT. It codes for CSVEQGADTQYF.

V and J are TRBV18 and TRBJ2-2; TRBD2 agrees at 12 bases. Germline CDR1 reads KGHSH; CDR2 reads LQKENI. Trimming at V came to 3 bases and at J to 5 bases, leaving 7 bases not matched to a gene. This CDR3 contains 17 residues. In nucleotides, the CDR3 is TGTGCCAGCTCACCGGCTAGCGGGAGGGCCGGAACCGGGGAGCTGTTTTTT. The encoded protein is CASSPASGRAGTGELFF.

This clone came up once. V is TRBV28 and J is TRBJ1-4; D uncertain. The V end lost 4 bases, the J end lost 3 bases, and 12 bases lay between the germline ends. Germline V CDR1 and CDR2: MDHEN, SYDVKM. The CDR3 covers 15 residues. The CDR3 region is CASSSPEVPNEKLFF. The CDR3 coding sequence is TGTGCCAGCAGTTCCCCAGAGGTACCTAATGAAAAACTGTTTTTT.